Sequencing of this T cell receptor beta chain was carried out in a study of a mutant IDH1 vaccine in newly diagnosed glioma. V was pared by 2 bases and J by 7 bases, with 15 bases between. Per germline, CDR1 SGHVS and CDR2 FQNEAQ. CDR3 size: 15 residues. The study, taken as a whole, reports: Pseudoprogression showed no apparent link to changes in top peripheral T cell clonotypes. Vaccine-induced responses were seen in roughly 93% of patients, spanning several MHC alleles.

Remarks on this clone: The target antigen is unknown.

Clones were read by immunoSEQ multiplex PCR, and TCRdb kept only the in-frame ones, dropping some. Here the sample spans nearly 55,000 clones, about 86% being singletons. The time point here: week 5, during vaccination. The study gave 300 ug of mutant IDH1 20-mer peptide per vaccine dose, with topical imiquimod. The sequenced sample was PBMCs, obtained from a glioma patient whose treatment included an IDH1 peptide vaccine. The receptor comes from a man aged 25-40 years with glioma. The chain uses TRBV7-8 and TRBJ2-1, with D possibly being TRBD1 (6 bases). The CDR3 here is CASSLWGQGGNEQFF. The CDR3 bases are TGTGCCAGCAGCTTATGGGGGCAGGGTGGAAATGAGCAGTTCTTC.